The sequence of this TCR beta chain was determined in a study of blood T cell repertoires in COVID-19. Study-wide context: Acute-phase and convalescent COVID-19 samples originated in the United States, Italy and Spain. PBMCs, B-cell-depleted T cells, or T cells provided the cDNA or gDNA that made up the material.

In the authors' workflow: For nucleated cells, counts were estimated from reference gene primer amplification. Clones were sequenced by immunoSEQ multiplex PCR, and TCRdb holds only the in-frame ones, with some missing. V, J and clone size are taken as reported in that table, and D and trimming were inferred from the DNA itself. In the table there are some 35,000 clones, approximately 90% of which are singletons. This clone was seen just once. The CDR3 is 15 residues long. In germline, CDR1 is MDHEN, CDR2 SYDVKM. V shed 8 bases and J shed 3 bases, with 17 bases lying between them. Sequencing input: peripheral blood. The sequence was collected from a man aged 65 to 85 with active COVID-19. The gene calls are TRBV28 and TRBJ1-5; D gene ambiguous. The CDR3 here is CASAVLSRLNQPQHF. The CDR3 region has the DNA TGTGCCAGCGCCGTTCTTTCGCGCCTCAATCAGCCCCAGCATTTT.